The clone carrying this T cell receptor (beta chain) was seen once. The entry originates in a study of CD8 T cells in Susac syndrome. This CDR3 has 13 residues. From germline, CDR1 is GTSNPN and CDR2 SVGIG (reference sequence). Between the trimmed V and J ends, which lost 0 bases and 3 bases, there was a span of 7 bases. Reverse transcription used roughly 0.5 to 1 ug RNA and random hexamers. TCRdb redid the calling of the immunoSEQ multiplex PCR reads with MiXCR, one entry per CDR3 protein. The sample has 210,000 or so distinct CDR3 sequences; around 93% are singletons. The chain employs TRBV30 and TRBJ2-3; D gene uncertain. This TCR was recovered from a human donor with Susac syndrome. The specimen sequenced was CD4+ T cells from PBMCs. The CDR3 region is CAWSVSETDTQYF. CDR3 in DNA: TGTGCCTGGAGTGTCTCAGAAACAGATACGCAGTATTTT.